The 31 T cell receptor beta chains below all came from one sample that was sequenced in a study of blood T cell repertoires in COVID-19 (dated by TCRdb to about 2020). Library preparation employed the immunoSEQ multiplex PCR assay. TCRdb provides this immuneACCESS table in a form limited to in-frame rearrangements. Some clones are lacking; in checked studies, under half of them reflect an unresolved V gene, and why the rest are absent is not known. For this sample the table gives 150,000 to 200,000 clones, of which 80% were detected only once. About 6.5% of the sample belongs to the ten largest clones. Sequenced material: peripheral blood. All receptors derive from an older man with active or convalescent COVID-19.

J is TRBJ1-1 and V is TRBV10-1; 7 bases match TRBD1. V dropped 0 bases and J dropped 3; count of bases not matched to a gene: 1. CDR1 WNHNN and CDR2 SYGVQD come from the germline V gene (reference sequence). This CDR3 has 14 amino acids. CDR3 protein: CASSESQGDTEAFF. The CDR3 nucleotides read TGCGCCAGCAGTGAGTCTCAGGGGGACACTGAAGCTTTCTTT.

The V call is TRBV5-1, the J call TRBJ2-5; 10 bases line up with TRBD2. The CDR3 sequence is 17 residues long. The V and J ends lost 2 bases and 2 bases, in that order; junction bases with no gene match: 9. The V gene's germline CDR1 is SGHRS and CDR2 YFSETQ. CDR3 residues: CASSLGLAEGGQETQYF. The CDR3 DNA follows: TGCGCCAGCAGCTTAGGACTAGCGGAGGGGGGGCAAGAGACCCAGTACTTC.

The V gene is TRBV30, the J gene TRBJ1-3; no clear D. Looked up from germline, CDR1 is GTSNPN and CDR2 is SVGIG (reference sequence). The CDR3 sequence is 13 residues long. Trimming left V 1 base short and J 2 bases short, with 6 bases between. CDR3 loop: CAWSGGAGNTIYF. The CDR3 nucleotides are TGTGCCTGGAGTGGGGGAGCTGGAAACACCATATATTTT. Together with reference TRBV30 and TRBJ1-3, the CDR3 gives the full variable domain: SQTIHQWPATLVQPVGSPLSLECTVEGTSNPNLYWYRQAAGRGLQLLFYSVGIGQISSEVPQNLSASRPQDRQFILSSKKLLLSDSGFYLCAWSGGAGNTIYFGEGSWLTVV.

CDR3 loop: CASSLPGQDGYTF. CDR3 coding DNA: TGTGCCAGCTCCCTACCGGGACAGGATGGCTACACCTTC. The chain is built from TRBV6-5 and TRBJ1-2; 8 nucleotides match TRBD1. J was trimmed by 6 bases and V by 8 bases; bases with no gene match: 8. Germline V lookup: CDR1 MNHEY, CDR2 SVGAGI. The CDR3 covers 13 residues.

V and J are TRBV24-1 and TRBJ1-3; D is unresolved. The CDR3 runs 15 residues. The germline CDR1 and CDR2 sequences are KGHDR and SFDVKD. V was cut by 9 bases and J by 0 bases, with 14 bases left in between. This chain's CDR3 is CATPRNRISGNTIYF. In DNA, the CDR3 is TGTGCCACCCCTCGCAACAGAATCTCTGGAAACACCATATATTTT.

The V and J genes are TRBV2 and TRBJ1-5, with D maybe TRBD1 (6 bases). The germline V gene encodes CDR1 SNHLY and CDR2 FYNNEI. The CDR3 spans 14 residues. Trimming stripped 3 bases from V and 6 bases from J, with 12 bases between. The CDR3 region is CASSDTGFTQPQHF. CDR3 DNA sequence: TGTGCCAGCAGTGATACAGGGTTCACTCAGCCCCAGCATTTT.

This clone was found a few times. V usage is TRBV27 and J usage is TRBJ2-2; maybe TRBD1 (7 bases). Trimming took off 11 bases at V and 2 bases at J, with 21 bases between the two ends. CDR1 and CDR2 (germline): MNHEY, SMNVEV (reference sequence). The CDR3 totals 16 residues. This CDR3 is CAAGRNRGFNTGELFF. For the CDR3, the DNA is TGTGCCGCGGGGCGAAACAGGGGATTTAACACCGGGGAGCTGTTTTTT.

The chain uses TRBV19 and TRBJ1-5; TRBD1 aligns across 8 bases. The V gene's germline CDR1 is LNHDA and CDR2 SQIVND (reference sequence). Unmatched junction bases numbered 5, after V lost 1 base and J lost 6 bases. CDR3 length: 15 residues. CDR3 bases: TGTGCCAGTAGTATAGTCGGACAGGGATTTCAGCCCCAGCATTTT. It is translated as CASSIVGQGFQPQHF.

V usage is TRBV9 and J usage is TRBJ2-7; D unresolved. Trimming pared 4 bases from V and 1 base from J, leaving 15 bases between. Germline CDR1 reads SGDLS; CDR2 reads YYNGEE. The length of the CDR3 is 15 residues. The CDR3 is CASSPQPRLSYEQYF. CDR3 coding DNA: TGTGCCAGCAGCCCACAACCTCGACTTTCCTACGAGCAGTACTTC.

The V gene is TRBV3-1 (or the pseudogene TRBV3-2), the J gene TRBJ1-6; TRBD1 agrees at 8 bases. In germline, CDR1 is LGHDT, CDR2 YNNKEL (reference sequence). V gave up 4 bases and J gave up 9 bases; unmatched junction bases: 8. This CDR3 has 15 residues. The DNA for the CDR3 is TGTGCCAGCAGCCTTCGACAGGGGCGTGCTTCACCCCTCCACTTT. Translated: CASSLRQGRASPLHF.

The chain couples TRBV24-1 to TRBJ2-7, with 7 positions matching TRBD1. Germline CDR1 KGHDR, CDR2 SFDVKD. The V segment lost 4 bases and the J segment 7 bases; nucleotides outside the gene matches: 15. The CDR3 consists of 16 residues. DNA of the CDR3: TGTGCCACCAGTGAACCCCGGGACAGAGGTACAGAGGAGCAGTACTTC. This sequence encodes CATSEPRDRGTEEQYF.

The chain employs TRBV4-1 and TRBJ1-4, with 7 bases lining up with TRBD1. The CDR3 contains 15 residues. V dropped 3 bases and J dropped 3; count of bases not matched to a gene: 4. CDR1 and CDR2 from the germline V gene are MGHRA and YSYEKL. CDR3 sequence: CASSQTGLPNEKLFF. The CDR3 DNA reads TGCGCCAGCAGCCAGACAGGGCTGCCTAATGAAAAACTGTTTTTT.

The chain carries TRBV6-5 and TRBJ1-5, with D maybe TRBD1 (5 bases). Trimming stripped 9 bases from V and 7 bases from J, with 13 bases between. Germline values: CDR1 MNHEY, CDR2 SVGAGI. This CDR3 has 12 residues. This CDR3 reads CASSNRGQPQHF. Written as DNA, the CDR3 is TGTGCCAGTTCGAATAGGGGCCAGCCCCAGCATTTT.

This chain uses TRBV7-2 with TRBJ1-5; D remains unclear. V was trimmed by 5 bases and J by 2 bases, leaving 13 bases between them. This CDR3 spans 15 amino acids. Germline values: CDR1 SGHTA, CDR2 FQGNSA. Here the CDR3 reads CASSTDRAGNQPQHF. The CDR3 region has the DNA TGTGCCAGCAGCACGGACCGAGCGGGCAATCAGCCCCAGCATTTT.

The chain links TRBV7-2 to TRBJ1-1; D unresolved. CDR1 and CDR2 from the germline V gene are SGHTA and FQGNSA. Trimming removed 3 bases at V and 1 base at J, with 9 bases between. The CDR3 is 14 residues long. The CDR3 DNA reads as TGTGCCAGCAGCTTGCACCACGGGAACACTGAAGCTTTCTTT. Translation: CASSLHHGNTEAFF.

The sample holds one count of this clone. The V gene is TRBV4-1, the J gene TRBJ1-1, with 7 bases identical to TRBD1. Looked up from germline, CDR1 is MGHRA and CDR2 is YSYEKL. V lost 4 bases and J lost 1; bases outside the gene matches: 15. The CDR3 length is 18 residues. The CDR3 DNA is TGCGCCAGCAGCCGCCACCTGGGGCGGGACAGACCGAACACTGAAGCTTTCTTT. As protein: CASSRHLGRDRPNTEAFF.

The chain employs TRBV30 and TRBJ1-1; D may be TRBD1 (5 bases). Trimming stripped 2 bases from V and 2 bases from J, with 18 bases between. Germline-derived CDR1 and CDR2 are GTSNPN and SVGIG (reference sequence). The CDR3 runs 16 residues. CDR3 in amino acids: CAWSPAGVGANTEAFF. For the CDR3, the DNA is TGTGCCTGGAGTCCGGCGGGGGTTGGGGCCAACACTGAAGCTTTCTTT.

This chain joins TRBV2 and TRBJ1-2, with 7 bases identical to TRBD1. This CDR3 region has 16 residues. The V and J ends lost 3 bases and 1 base, in that order; junction bases with no gene match: 8. The germline V gene has CDR1 SNHLY and CDR2 FYNNEI. The CDR3 protein is CASSETGTASNYGYTF. The CDR3 DNA is TGTGCCAGCAGTGAGACCGGGACAGCGAGTAACTATGGCTACACCTTC.

The chain joins TRBV2 to TRBJ2-7; 14 positions match TRBD2. Unmatched junction bases numbered 2, after V lost 4 bases and J lost 6 bases. The CDR3 covers 14 residues. The germline gives CDR1 SNHLY, CDR2 FYNNEI. The CDR3 spells CASSGLAGGGEQYF. The CDR3 coding sequence is TGTGCCAGCAGTGGACTAGCGGGAGGGGGCGAGCAGTACTTC.

The V and J genes are TRBV3-1 (or the pseudogene TRBV3-2) and TRBJ2-1; 8 bases are a match to TRBD2. CDR1 is LGHDT, CDR2 YNNKEL, per germline (reference sequence). The CDR3 runs to 17 residues. V shed 0 bases and J 0 bases; nucleotides not matched to a gene: 4. CDR3 loop: CASSQDSGAFSYNEQFF. The CDR3 nucleotides read TGTGCCAGCAGCCAAGATAGCGGGGCGTTCTCCTACAATGAGCAGTTCTTC.

The V gene is TRBV6-5, the J gene TRBJ2-5; TRBD2 matches at 8 bases. The germline V gene encodes CDR1 MNHEY and CDR2 SVGAGI. Trimming at V came to 4 bases and at J to 5 bases, leaving 3 bases not matched to a gene. The CDR3 totals 13 residues. The CDR3 DNA follows: TGTGCCAGCAGTTGGGGCGGGGGGGAGACCCAGTACTTC. Amino acid sequence: CASSWGGGETQYF.

V and J are TRBV29-1 and TRBJ2-1; D gene uncertain. Germline V CDR1 and CDR2: SQVTM, ANQGSEA. V was trimmed by 4 bases and J by 12 bases, leaving 16 bases between them. CDR3 length equals 12 residues. DNA for the CDR3: TGCAGCGTTGTGGTGGAGCGCAAGGCGCAGTTCTTC. Its protein product is CSVVVERKAQFF.

This chain uses TRBV6-2 or TRBV6-3 with TRBJ2-1, with 9 bases lining up with TRBD1. The CDR3 spans 15 residues. The junction had 6 bases not matched to a gene; V was cut back by 2 bases and J by 7 bases. The germline V gene has CDR1 MNHEY and CDR2 SVGEGT. This CDR3 is CASSYLGQGVNEQFF. The DNA of the CDR3 is TGTGCCAGCAGTTACCTGGGACAGGGCGTAAATGAGCAGTTCTTC.

The rearrangement uses TRBV19 and TRBJ2-6, with TRBD2 matching over 13 bases. J lost 4 bases, V lost 4 bases, and 4 bases had no gene match. The CDR3 is made up of 17 amino acids. From germline, CDR1 is LNHDA and CDR2 SQIVND (reference sequence). The CDR3 protein is CASSRLAGGTGANVLTF. The CDR3 nucleotides are TGTGCCAGTAGTAGACTAGCGGGAGGCACAGGGGCCAACGTCCTGACTTTC.

V is TRBV21-1 and J is TRBJ1-2; the table assigns TRBD1, which was not confirmed against the DNA. TRBV21-1 is termed a pseudogene. The CDR3 runs to 14 residues. This CDR3 is CASTRDRGFYGYTF. CDR3 in DNA: TGTGCCAGCACCCGGGACAGGGGGTTTTATGGCTACACCTTC.

The chain joins TRBV29-1 to TRBJ2-3; 7 bases map to TRBD2. Germline V gene data show CDR1 as SQVTM and CDR2 as ANQGSEA. V lost 5 bases to trimming and J lost 3 bases; unmatched junction nucleotides: 5. This CDR3 is built from 13 residues. Here the CDR3 DNA reads TGCAGCGTTCAAGCGGGGAGTACAGATACGCAGTATTTT. Residues: CSVQAGSTDTQYF.

This clone has just a few counts. This chain connects TRBV7-9 to TRBJ1-1; D gene ambiguous. The CDR3 runs to 13 residues. Germline loops: CDR1 SEHNR, CDR2 FQNEAQ (reference sequence). Trimming pared 3 bases from V and 2 bases from J, leaving 7 bases between. The CDR3 DNA reads TGTGCCAGCAGCTTGACAACCAACACTGAAGCTTTCTTT. Translating gives CASSLTTNTEAFF.

A remark on this clone: The junction does not match germline at one end; this may be a read error. The rearrangement joins TRBV7-7 to TRBJ1-1; weak D call: TRBD1 (6 bases). The germline gives CDR1 SSHAT, CDR2 FNYEAQ (reference sequence). This CDR3 is 17 amino acids long. As DNA, the CDR3 is TGTGCTAGCAGCCGCCGAGTAGGGGGTGCCCCTCGGACTGAAGCTTTCTTT. Translation gives CASSRRVGGAPRTEAFF.

This chain uses TRBV3-1 (or the pseudogene TRBV3-2) with TRBJ1-3; no clear D. CDR1 LGHDT and CDR2 YNNKEL come from the germline V gene (reference sequence). The V and J ends lost 7 bases and 0 bases respectively, with 13 bases between them. The CDR3 has 15 residues. In DNA form, the CDR3 reads TGTGCCAGCACTGCCCCCCCGGGCTCTGGAAACACCATATATTTT. Its protein is CASTAPPGSGNTIYF.

This sequence joins TRBV6-5 and TRBJ2-2; D is possibly TRBD1 (6 bases). The CDR3 spans 16 residues. The V end was cut by 0 bases, the J end by 5 bases, with 13 bases between. Looked up from germline, CDR1 is MNHEY and CDR2 is SVGAGI. The CDR3 here is CASSYSVTGGTGELFF. The CDR3 DNA is TGTGCCAGCAGTTACTCGGTGACAGGAGGAACCGGGGAGCTGTTTTTT.

The chain employs TRBV2 and TRBJ2-2; D is perhaps TRBD2 (6 bases). V was pared by 8 bases and J by 0 bases, with 13 bases between. Looked up from germline, CDR1 is SNHLY and CDR2 is FYNNEI. This CDR3 comprises 15 residues. CDR3: CASSSGEANTGELFF. The DNA for the CDR3 is TGTGCCAGCTCCTCTGGGGAGGCGAACACCGGGGAGCTGTTTTTT.